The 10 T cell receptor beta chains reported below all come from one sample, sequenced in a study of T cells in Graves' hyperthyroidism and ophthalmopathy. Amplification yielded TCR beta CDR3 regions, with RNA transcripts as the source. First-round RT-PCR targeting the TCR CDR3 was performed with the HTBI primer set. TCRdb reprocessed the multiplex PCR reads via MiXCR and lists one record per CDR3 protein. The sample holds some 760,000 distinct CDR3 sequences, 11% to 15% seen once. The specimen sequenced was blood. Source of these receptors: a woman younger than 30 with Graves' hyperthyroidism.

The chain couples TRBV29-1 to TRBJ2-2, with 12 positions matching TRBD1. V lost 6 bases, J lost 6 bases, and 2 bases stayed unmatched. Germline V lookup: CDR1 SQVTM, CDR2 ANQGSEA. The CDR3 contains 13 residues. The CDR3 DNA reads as TGCAGCGTGGGGGACAGGGGGCCCGGGGAGCTGTTTTTT. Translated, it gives CSVGDRGPGELFF.

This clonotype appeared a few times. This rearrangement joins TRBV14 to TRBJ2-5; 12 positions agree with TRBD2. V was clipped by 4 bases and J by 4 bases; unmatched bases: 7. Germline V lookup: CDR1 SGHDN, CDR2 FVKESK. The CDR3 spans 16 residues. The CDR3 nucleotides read TGTGCCAGCAGCCCCTGGACTAGCGGGATAGGAGAGACCCAGTACTTC. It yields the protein CASSPWTSGIGETQYF. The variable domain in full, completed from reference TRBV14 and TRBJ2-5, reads EAGVTQFPSHSVIEKGQTVTLRCDPISGHDNLYWYRRVMGKEIKFLLHFVKESKQDESGMPNNRFLAERTGGTYSTLKVQPAELEDSGVYFCASSPWTSGIGETQYFGPGTRLLVL.

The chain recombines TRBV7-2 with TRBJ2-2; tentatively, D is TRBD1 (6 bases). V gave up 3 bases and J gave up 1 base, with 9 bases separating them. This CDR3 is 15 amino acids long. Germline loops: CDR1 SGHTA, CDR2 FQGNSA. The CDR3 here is CASSLGHKNTGELFF. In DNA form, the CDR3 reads TGTGCCAGCAGCTTGGGACACAAGAACACCGGGGAGCTGTTTTTT. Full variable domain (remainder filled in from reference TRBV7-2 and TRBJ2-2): GAGVSQSPSNKVTEKGKDVELRCDPISGHTALYWYRQSLGQGLEFLIYFQGNSAPDKSGLPSDRFSAERTGGSVSTLTIQRTQQEDSAVYLCASSLGHKNTGELFFGEGSRLTVL.

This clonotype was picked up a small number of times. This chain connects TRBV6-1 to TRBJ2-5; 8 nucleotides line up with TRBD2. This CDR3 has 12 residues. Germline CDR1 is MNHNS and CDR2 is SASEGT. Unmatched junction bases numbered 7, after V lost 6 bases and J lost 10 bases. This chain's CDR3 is CASRTGGGNQYF. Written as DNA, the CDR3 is TGTGCCAGCAGAACGGGAGGGGGGAACCAGTACTTC.

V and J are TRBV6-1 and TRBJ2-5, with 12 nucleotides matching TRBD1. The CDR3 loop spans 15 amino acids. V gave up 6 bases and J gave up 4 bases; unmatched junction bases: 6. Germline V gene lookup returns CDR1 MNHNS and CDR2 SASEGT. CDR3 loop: CASRRGDRGRETQYF. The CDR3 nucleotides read TGTGCCAGCAGAAGGGGGGACAGGGGGCGAGAGACCCAGTACTTC.

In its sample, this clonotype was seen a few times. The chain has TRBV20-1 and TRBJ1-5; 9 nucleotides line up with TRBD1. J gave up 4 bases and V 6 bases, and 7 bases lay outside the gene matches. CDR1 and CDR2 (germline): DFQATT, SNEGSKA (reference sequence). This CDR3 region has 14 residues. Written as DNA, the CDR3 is TGCAGTGCCCCGGACAGGGGCCCTAATCAGCCCCAGCATTTT. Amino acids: CSAPDRGPNQPQHF.

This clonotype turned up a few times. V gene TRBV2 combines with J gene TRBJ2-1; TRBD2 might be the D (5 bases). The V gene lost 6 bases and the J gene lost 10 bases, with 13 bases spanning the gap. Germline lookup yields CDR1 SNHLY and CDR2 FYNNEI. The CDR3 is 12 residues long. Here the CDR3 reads CASSQRSREQFF. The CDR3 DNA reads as TGTGCCAGCAGCCAGCGGAGTCGGGAGCAGTTCTTC.

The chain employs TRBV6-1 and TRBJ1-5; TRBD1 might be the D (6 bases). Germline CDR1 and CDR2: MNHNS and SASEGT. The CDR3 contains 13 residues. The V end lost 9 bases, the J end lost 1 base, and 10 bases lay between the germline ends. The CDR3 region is CASGQRSNQPQHF. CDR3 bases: TGTGCCAGTGGACAGAGGAGCAATCAGCCCCAGCATTTT.

Here the CDR3 DNA reads TGTGCCAGCAGCTTCCCCGGGACAGCGGTTAACACAGATACGCAGTATTTT. Translating it yields CASSFPGTAVNTDTQYF. The chain carries TRBV6-2 or TRBV6-3 and TRBJ2-3; 7 nucleotides align to TRBD1. The germline gives CDR1 MNHEY, CDR2 SVGEGT. Germline trimming cut 6 bases from V and 2 bases from J; bases unmatched to any gene: 14. The CDR3 extends over 17 amino acids.

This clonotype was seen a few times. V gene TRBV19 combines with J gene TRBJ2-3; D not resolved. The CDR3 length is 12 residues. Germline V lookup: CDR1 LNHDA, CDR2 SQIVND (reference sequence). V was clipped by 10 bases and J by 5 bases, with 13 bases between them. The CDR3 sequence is CATFSGRDTQYF. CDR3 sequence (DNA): TGTGCCACTTTCTCGGGTCGAGATACGCAGTATTTT.